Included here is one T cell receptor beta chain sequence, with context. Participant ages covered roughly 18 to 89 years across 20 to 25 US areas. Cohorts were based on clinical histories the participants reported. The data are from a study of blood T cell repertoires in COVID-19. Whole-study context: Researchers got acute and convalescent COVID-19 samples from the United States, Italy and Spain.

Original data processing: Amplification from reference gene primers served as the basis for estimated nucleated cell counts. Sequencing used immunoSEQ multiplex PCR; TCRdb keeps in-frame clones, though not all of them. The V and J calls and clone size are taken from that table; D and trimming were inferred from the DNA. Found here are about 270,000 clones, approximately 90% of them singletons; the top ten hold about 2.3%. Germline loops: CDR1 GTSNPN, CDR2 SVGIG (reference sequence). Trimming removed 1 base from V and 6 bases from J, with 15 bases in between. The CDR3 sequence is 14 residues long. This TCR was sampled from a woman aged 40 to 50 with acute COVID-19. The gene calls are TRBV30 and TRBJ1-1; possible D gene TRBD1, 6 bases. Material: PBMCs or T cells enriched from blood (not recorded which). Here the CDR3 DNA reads TGTGCCTGGAGTGAGGGGACATTATTTTCTGAAGCTTTCTTT. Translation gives CAWSEGTLFSEAFF.